This TCR beta chain was documented in a study of cytomegalovirus exposure and HLA in healthy donors (dated by TCRdb to about 2017). For the study in its entirety: An earlier analysis of several hundred of the donors reported 250 to 300 Gb of sequence data and around 120 million unique TCR beta sequences obtained from some 200 million T cells. An early release that covered about 600 HLA-typed donors contained approximately 290 gigabases of sequencing data and tens of millions of unique TCR sequences. Of the 300 to 500 genotyped donors, 75% to 85% were placed in the genetic ancestry cluster associated with self-reported Caucasian donors. The study aimed to test whether signatures of past pathogen exposure could be identified by cataloging public T cell receptors. The study profiled the T cell repertoires of more than 500 subjects by immunosequencing and related them to cytomegalovirus serostatus. A separate validation cohort of about 110 different subjects was used in addition to the approximately 640-subject first cohort. High-throughput TCR immunosequencing, statistical association of individual TCRs with disease status, and machine learning were combined to predict cytomegalovirus infection status. In a later analysis, previously published TCR beta repertoires from more than 500 donors were re-analyzed and high-resolution HLA genotyping was added so that TCR occurrence patterns could be studied. In the later analysis, no new phenotypic data were used to find candidate immune exposures; instead, reliance was placed on TCR beta sequences and their occurrence across donors. An earlier analysis of 587 of the donors used high-throughput TCR beta sequencing to judge whether each TCR beta V gene segment behaved as functional or pseudogenic. Donor age, sex, ethnicity and CMV serostatus were compiled together with the repertoire data. In a later genetic analysis, genome-wide SNP genotypes for about three fifths of the roughly 670 donors were used, and that subset was treated as a discovery cohort. Every discovery cohort repertoire had been produced on one sequencing platform. HLA typing included class I and class II loci at four-digit resolution. The number of donors typed differed by locus, with about 629-640 for A, B, C, DRB1 and DQB1, approximately 500 for DQA1, 606 for DPA1, and some 470 for DPB1. A few DR-DQ haplotypes were handled as single units for association and clustering because linkage in the cohort was strong. Among 398 genotyped donors of the cohort, an average of about 240,000 unique TCR beta nucleotide sequences were sequenced per donor, roughly a sixth of them non-productive. What the research found in general, with its limitations: When HLA alleles, especially DR and DQ, strongly co-occurred, attributing TCR associations to individual alleles was difficult. A total of fewer than 200 TCR beta chains were listed by the study as associated with cytomegalovirus. Most TCR sequences were observed very rarely across donors, whereas some public TCRs were present in many individuals. In a later analysis, most CMV-associated TCR beta chains were found to appear HLA-restricted, with HLA associations seemingly driven largely by CMV exposure. A cluster of highly shared sequence variants was judged likely to represent a technical artifact of the sequencing pipeline. In a later analysis, HLA-associated TCR beta chains were found to be more clonally expanded and to have lower generation probabilities than equally common non-associated chains. Correlated functional status among segregating V segments might reflect linkage disequilibrium, but an unknown experimental factor could not be ruled out. A later genetic analysis associated a missense DCLRE1C variant with V-gene and J-gene trimming of TCR beta chains, and an independent cohort replicated the association. In vitro tests confirmed that a few of the cytomegalovirus-associated TCR beta chains recognize cytomegalovirus antigens. Because HLA typing was unavailable for some donors at each locus, only the typed subset was used in association tests. Because the 87-base-pair reads could not distinguish some IMGT-functional V segments, including TRBV6-2 and TRBV6-3, those segments were excluded. In a later analysis, 15,000 to 20,000 TCR beta sequences were associated with specific HLA alleles at a false discovery rate of 0.05. A later analysis reported that several top co-occurrence clusters appeared linked to parvovirus B19, influenza, CMV and Epstein-Barr virus. Immune exposure information for the cohort was limited to CMV serostatus. A further reported finding was that TCR beta sequences accurately predicted the HLA-A and HLA-B alleles for most subjects in the first cohort. In a later genetic analysis, fewer N-insertions in productive TCRs were reported among donors in an Asian-associated ancestry cluster than the roughly 700-donor mean. Presence/absence analyses assumed roughly uniform sequencing depth across donors, an assumption that may not hold. Cytomegalovirus status was reported to be diagnosed by the classifier with high specificity and sensitivity in both the original and validation cohorts. A later analysis found that TCR association rates varied across HLA loci, with DRB1 alleles showing the most associated TCRs and HLA-C alleles the fewest. Because counts were too low, roughly 18 rarely observed V segments, including chromosome 9 orphons, were left out of the earlier analysis of 587 of the donors. This cohort had only TCR beta chains sequenced, and the lack of alpha or paired-chain data limited which features could be detected. In an earlier analysis of more than 450 of the donors, most TCR beta V segments were observed in productive rearrangements about 87% or about 30% of the time, broadly matching IMGT annotations. According to the authors, the approach could potentially be generalized to other disease states and immunological phenotypes.

The cohort comprised 666 healthy bone marrow donors. All cohort members were sampled while nominally healthy, although unrecorded immune exposures were likely present. The donor tested CMV seropositive, placing the donor among the roughly 300 seropositive members of the cohort. Each donor provided a peripheral blood sample, and peripheral blood mononuclear cells were used for TCR beta sequencing. The Qiagen DNeasy Blood Extraction Kit was used to extract genomic DNA from the blood cell samples. As for this clone: No cognate antigen has been identified for it. Qualities for individual bases were not recorded, and no much larger clone is one base off.

The method behind the library was the immunoSEQ multiplex PCR assay. A mixture of 60 forward primers for TCR Vbeta segments and 13 reverse primers for TCR Jbeta segments was used in the multiplex PCR. A multiplex PCR assay on genomic DNA amplified the CDR3 region of rearranged TCR beta genes. The amplified TCR beta libraries were sequenced on the Illumina HiSeq System as 87-base-pair reads. Turning to the authors' computational methods: In a later analysis, tens of millions of unique TCR beta chains were counted across the roughly 700 repertoires, and approximately 11 million of these chains were shared by at least two donors. Raw reads were error-corrected and collapsed into unique sequences by a nearest-neighbor algorithm in which closely related sequences were merged to remove PCR and sequencing errors. To assign V, D and J gene segments, CDR3 sequences were aligned to IMGT reference sequences. For a sequence to be retained, at least a six-nucleotide match to both a V gene segment and a J gene segment was required. Rearrangements were classified as productive when the CDR3 lacked stop codons and remained in frame with V and J, and all other rearrangements were classified as non-productive. Following IMGT convention, CDR3 was defined as the stretch from the second conserved V-encoded cysteine to the conserved J-encoded phenylalanine. In an earlier analysis of roughly 580 of the donors, sequences lacking an unambiguous match to a single V gene segment were excluded. In an earlier analysis of around 590 of the donors, a V segment was called functional when productive rearrangements were above 56.7%, and segregating when the standard deviation between donors exceeded 5%. To diagnose cytomegalovirus status from the catalog of TCR beta chain sequences, a statistical classification framework was built. In a later analysis, TCR nucleotide sequences were compared against IMGT/GENE-DB human TR gene sequences so that V and J genes could be assigned. Using the TCRdist pipeline, a later analysis assigned CDR3 sequences along with most-parsimonious VDJ recombination scenarios. In a later analysis, each TCR beta chain was defined by its CDR3 amino acid sequence together with its V-gene family, and reads lacking a unique V-gene family were excluded. As a way to deal with suspected cross-contamination and a sequencing artifact, a later analysis dropped hundreds of nucleotide sequences that were highly shared and had low generation probability. In a later analysis, a clonal expansion index for each public chain was calculated from normalized within-repertoire ranks of inferred template counts. In a later analysis, generation probabilities were computed using a VDJ recombination model fitted to out-of-frame rearrangements, and the results were checked against IGoR. A later analysis scored TCR-TCR, TCR-HLA and TCR-CMV co-occurrence with hypergeometric tests, applying a repertoire-size bias correction to TCR pairs. To estimate false discovery rates, a later analysis permuted the HLA or CMV assignments 20 times. A later analysis grouped co-occurring TCRs with DBSCAN, adding TCRdist sequence similarity when clustering within HLA-allele-positive subsets. Co-occurrence clustering excluded repertoires with fewer than 30,000 or more than 120,000 public chains, plus five with anomalous nucleotide sharing. TCRdb re-hosts the immuneACCESS table, in-frame sequences only. Its copies lack some clones; in the studies checked, an unresolved V gene accounts for under half of them, and the cause for the rest is not known. V and J calls and clone size are those listed in that table; D and trimming were worked out from the DNA. The sample table shows roughly 130,000 clones, and roughly two thirds are seen once. The ten largest clones represent approximately 1.5% of the sample.

The CDR3 runs 13 amino acids, cysteine and phenylalanine included. Left in the record is the CDR3 DNA by itself, 39 bases read in frame from the first base. CDR1 and CDR2 (MNHEY, SVGAGI) derive from the germline V gene. Cut back by 6 bases and 7 bases, the V and J ends lie 13 bases apart. The receptor comes from a man under 40 in good health and CMV-seropositive. The V gene is TRBV6-5 and the J gene is TRBJ2-1; no D gene is confidently identified. The sample was PBMCs. The encoded CDR3 is CASSMTGVNEQFF. The DNA sequence is given as TGTGCCAGCAGCATGACCGGAGTGAATGAGCAGTTCTTC.